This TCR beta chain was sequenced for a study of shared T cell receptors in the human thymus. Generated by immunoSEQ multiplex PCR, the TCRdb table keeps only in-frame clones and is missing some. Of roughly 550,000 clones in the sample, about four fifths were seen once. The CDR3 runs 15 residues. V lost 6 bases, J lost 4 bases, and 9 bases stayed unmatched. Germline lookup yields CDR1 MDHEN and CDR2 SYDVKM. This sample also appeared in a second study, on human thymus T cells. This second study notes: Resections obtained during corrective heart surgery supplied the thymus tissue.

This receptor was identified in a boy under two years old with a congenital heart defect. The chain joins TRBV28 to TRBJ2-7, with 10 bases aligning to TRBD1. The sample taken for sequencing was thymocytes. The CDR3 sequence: CASRPLPGQGYEQYF. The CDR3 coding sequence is TGTGCCAGCAGACCCCTCCCGGGACAGGGGTACGAGCAGTACTTC.